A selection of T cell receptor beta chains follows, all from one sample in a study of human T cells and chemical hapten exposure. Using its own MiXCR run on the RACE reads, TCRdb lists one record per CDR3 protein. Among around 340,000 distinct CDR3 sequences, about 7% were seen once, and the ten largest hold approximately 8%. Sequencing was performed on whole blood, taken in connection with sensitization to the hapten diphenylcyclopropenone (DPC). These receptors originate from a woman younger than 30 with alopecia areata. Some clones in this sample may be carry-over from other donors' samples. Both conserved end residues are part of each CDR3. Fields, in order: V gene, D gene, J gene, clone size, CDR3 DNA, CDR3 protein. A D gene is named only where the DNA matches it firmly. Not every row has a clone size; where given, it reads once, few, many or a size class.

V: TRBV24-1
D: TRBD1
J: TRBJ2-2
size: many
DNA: TGTGCCACCAGCGGACAGGTGAACACCGGGGAGCTGTTTTTT
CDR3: CATSGQVNTGELFF

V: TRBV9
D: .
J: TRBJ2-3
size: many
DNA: TGTGCCAGCAGCGTAGCCCTAACGGGCACAGATACGCAGTATTTT
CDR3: CASSVALTGTDTQYF

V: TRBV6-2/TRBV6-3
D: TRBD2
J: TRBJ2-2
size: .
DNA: TGTGCCAGCAATGAAGGCGGGGGGCTCAGCACCGGGGAGCTGTTTTTT
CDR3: CASNEGGGLSTGELFF

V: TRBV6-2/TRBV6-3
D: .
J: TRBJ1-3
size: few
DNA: TGTGCCAGCAGTCACGGATCCACCACTGGAAACACCATATATTTT
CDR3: CASSHGSTTGNTIYF

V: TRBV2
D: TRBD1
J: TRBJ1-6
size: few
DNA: TGTGCCGTCCATTTGGGGACAGCGGGTTCACCCCTCCACTTT
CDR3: CAVHLGTAGSPLHF

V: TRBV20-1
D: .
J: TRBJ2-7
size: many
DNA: TGCAGTGCTAGACGGAGACAGGATACCTACGAGCAGTACTTC
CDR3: CSARRRQDTYEQYF

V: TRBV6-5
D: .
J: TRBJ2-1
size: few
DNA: TGTGCCAGCAGTTTTCTCGACAGAAACAATGAGCAGTTCTTC
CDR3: CASSFLDRNNEQFF

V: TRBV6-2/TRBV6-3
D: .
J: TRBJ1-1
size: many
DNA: TGTGCCAGCAGTTACTCGGCCCGGGGGGAAGCTTTCTTT
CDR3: CASSYSARGEAFF

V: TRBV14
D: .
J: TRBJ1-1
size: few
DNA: TGTGCCAGCAGCCACTTACCTGTCGAGAGAGCAACGAACACTGAAGCTTTCTTT
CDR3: CASSHLPVERATNTEAFF

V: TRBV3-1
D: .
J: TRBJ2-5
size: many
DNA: TGTGCCAGCAGCCAACGGGACGATTCCTACCAAGAGACCCAGTACTTC
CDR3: CASSQRDDSYQETQYF

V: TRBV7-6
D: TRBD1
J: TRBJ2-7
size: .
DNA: TGTGCCAGCAGCTTTCAACCAAGACAGGACAGGGGGCGGTACGAGCAGTACTTC
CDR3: CASSFQPRQDRGRYEQYF

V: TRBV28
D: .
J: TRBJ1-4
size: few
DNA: TGTGCCAGCAGTCTAGACCAGGTTCTAAACCAACTGTTTTTT
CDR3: CASSLDQVLNQLFF

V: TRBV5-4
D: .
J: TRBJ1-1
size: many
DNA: TGTGCCAGCAGCTTAGTCGGAACTGAAGCTTTCTTT
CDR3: CASSLVGTEAFF

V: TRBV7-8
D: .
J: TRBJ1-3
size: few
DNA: TGTGCCAGCAGCCGCAGCGGGGTTTCAACCGGAAACACCATATATTTT
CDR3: CASSRSGVSTGNTIYF

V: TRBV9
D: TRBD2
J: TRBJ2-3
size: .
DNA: TGTGCCAGCAGCCCTCTATCCGGGGGGGCCACAGATACGCAGTATTTT
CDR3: CASSPLSGGATDTQYF

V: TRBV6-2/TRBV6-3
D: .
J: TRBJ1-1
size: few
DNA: TGTGCCAGCAGTGACTGGGACGGCAGAACTGAAGCTTTCTTT
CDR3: CASSDWDGRTEAFF

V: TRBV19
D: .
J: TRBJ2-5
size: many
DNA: TGTGCCAGTAGTGGGGACAACTACCAAGAGACCCAGTACTTC
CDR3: CASSGDNYQETQYF

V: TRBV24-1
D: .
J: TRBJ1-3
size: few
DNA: TGTGCCACCAGTGATAACTCTGGAAACACCATATATTTT
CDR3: CATSDNSGNTIYF

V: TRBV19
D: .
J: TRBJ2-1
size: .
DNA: TGTGCCAGTAGTATAGATCTATGGACAGCAACCTACAATGAGCAGTTCTTC
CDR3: CASSIDLWTATYNEQFF

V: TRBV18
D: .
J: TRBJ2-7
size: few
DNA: TGTGCCAGCTCACCACCGGTCTACAATAGGGCCTACTTCGAGCAGTACTTC
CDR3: CASSPPVYNRAYFEQYF

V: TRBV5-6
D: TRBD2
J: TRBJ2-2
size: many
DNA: TGTGCCAGCAGTTTGGGACTAGCGGGGGGAGGCACCGGGGAGCTGTTTTTT
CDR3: CASSLGLAGGGTGELFF

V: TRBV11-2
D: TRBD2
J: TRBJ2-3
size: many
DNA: TGTGCCAGCAGCCCCCCTCGGGGGGGGGCCGGAGATACGCAGTATTTT
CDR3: CASSPPRGGAGDTQYF

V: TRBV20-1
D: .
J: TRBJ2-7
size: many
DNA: TGCAGTGCTGCTATTTCAGGGGTGGGTGAGCAGTACTTC
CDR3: CSAAISGVGEQYF

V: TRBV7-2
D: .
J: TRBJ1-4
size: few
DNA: TGTGCCAGCAGCCCAGGGAATCGTGAAAAACTGTTTTTT
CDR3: CASSPGNREKLFF

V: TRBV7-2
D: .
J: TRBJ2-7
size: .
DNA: TGTGCCAGCAGCTTAGTGGGAGCGACGAGCTCCTACGAGCAGTACTTC
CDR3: CASSLVGATSSYEQYF

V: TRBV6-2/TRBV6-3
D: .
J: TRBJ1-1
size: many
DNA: TGTGCCAGCAGTTACCCCTCGACTGAAGCTTTCTTT
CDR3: CASSYPSTEAFF

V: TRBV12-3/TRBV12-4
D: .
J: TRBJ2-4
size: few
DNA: TGTGCCAGCAGCGATACAGATACCAAAAACATTCAGTACTTC
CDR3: CASSDTDTKNIQYF

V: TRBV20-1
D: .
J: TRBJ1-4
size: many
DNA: TGCAGTGCTATTAACCGGGCCCAGGGGGAAAAACTGTTTTTT
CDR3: CSAINRAQGEKLFF

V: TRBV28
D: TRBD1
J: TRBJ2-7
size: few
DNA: TGTGCCAGCAGTCCGGGGACAGTTGAAGTGTACGAGCAGTACTTC
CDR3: CASSPGTVEVYEQYF

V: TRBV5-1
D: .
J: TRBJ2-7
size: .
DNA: TGCGCCAGTACCGCCGACGAGCAGTACTTC
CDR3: CASTADEQYF

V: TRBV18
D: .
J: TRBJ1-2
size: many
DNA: TGTGCCAGCTCACCTAACCAACAGCTCTATGGCTACACCTTC
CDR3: CASSPNQQLYGYTF

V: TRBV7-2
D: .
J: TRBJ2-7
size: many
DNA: TGTGCCAGCAGCTTAGGCCCTGGGCGCTACGAGCAGTACTTC
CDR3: CASSLGPGRYEQYF

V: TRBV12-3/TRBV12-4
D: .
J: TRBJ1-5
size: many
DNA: TGTGCCAGCAGTTTAGCGGGGGCTCAGCCCCAGCATTTT
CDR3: CASSLAGAQPQHF

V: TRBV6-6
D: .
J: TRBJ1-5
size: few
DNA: TGTGCCAGCAAGGAGAATTTGAATCAGCCCCAGCATTTT
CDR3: CASKENLNQPQHF

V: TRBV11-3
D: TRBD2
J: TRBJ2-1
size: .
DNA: TGTGCCAGCAGCTTAAAGACTAGCGGGTACAATGAGCAGTTCTTC
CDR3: CASSLKTSGYNEQFF

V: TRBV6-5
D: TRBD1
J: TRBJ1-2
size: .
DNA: TGTGCCAGCAGTTACGACAGGGGGGCTTATGGCTACACCTTC
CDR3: CASSYDRGAYGYTF

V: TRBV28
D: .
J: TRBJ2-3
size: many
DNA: TGTGCCAGCAGTCTGATATCAGATACGCAGTATTTT
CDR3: CASSLISDTQYF

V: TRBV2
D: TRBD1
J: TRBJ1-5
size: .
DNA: TGTGCCAGCAGCGCGGACAGGGAATACCAGCCCCAGCATTTT
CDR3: CASSADREYQPQHF

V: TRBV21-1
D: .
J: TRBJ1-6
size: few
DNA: TGTGCCAGCAGCAAAGAACCCGTAAAAGGATCACCCCTCCACTTT
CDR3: CASSKEPVKGSPLHF

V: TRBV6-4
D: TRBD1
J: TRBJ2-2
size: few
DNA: TGTGCCAGCAGTGACTCGAAACAGGGGGAAGCCGGGGAGCTGTTTTTT
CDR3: CASSDSKQGEAGELFF

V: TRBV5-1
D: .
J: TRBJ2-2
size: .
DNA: TGCGCCAGCAGGAGAACAGGGAACCCCGGGGAGCTGTTTTTT
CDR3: CASRRTGNPGELFF

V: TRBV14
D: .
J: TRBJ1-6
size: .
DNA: TGTGCCAGCAGCCAAGATAGTAGGCACAGGGCTCGAAATTCACCCCTCCACTTT
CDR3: CASSQDSRHRARNSPLHF

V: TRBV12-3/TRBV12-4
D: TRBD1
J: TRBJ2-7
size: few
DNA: TGTGCCAGCAGCCCCGGACAGGGCCGGACCTACGAGCAGTACTTC
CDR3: CASSPGQGRTYEQYF

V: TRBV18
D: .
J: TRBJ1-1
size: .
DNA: TGTGCCAGCTCACCACCGAGCAGGGTGAACACTGAAGCTTTCTTT
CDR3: CASSPPSRVNTEAFF

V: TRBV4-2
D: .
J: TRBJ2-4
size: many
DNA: TGTGCCAGCAGCCAAGGACTAGCCAAAAACATTCAGTACTTC
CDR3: CASSQGLAKNIQYF

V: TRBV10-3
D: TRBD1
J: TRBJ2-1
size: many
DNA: TGTGCCATCAGCACAGGGGATGAGCAGTTCTTC
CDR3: CAISTGDEQFF

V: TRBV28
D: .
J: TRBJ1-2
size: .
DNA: TGTGCCAGCAGTTGGGAGGGATATGGCTACACCTTC
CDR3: CASSWEGYGYTF

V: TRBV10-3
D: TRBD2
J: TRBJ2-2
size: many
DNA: TGTGCCACCCGACGGGAGGGGACCGGGGAGCTGTTTTTT
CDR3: CATRREGTGELFF

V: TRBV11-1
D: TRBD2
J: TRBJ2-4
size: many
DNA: TGTGCCAGCAGCTTAGGGGGTAGCGGGGAGCAAAACATTCAGTACTTC
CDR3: CASSLGGSGEQNIQYF

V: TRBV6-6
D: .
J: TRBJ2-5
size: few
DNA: TGTGCCAGCAGTTACCCAGGGGAGGAAGAGACCCAGTACTTC
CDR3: CASSYPGEEETQYF

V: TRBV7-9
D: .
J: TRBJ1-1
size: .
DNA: TGTGCCAGCAGCCTCAGCGGACAGCTCCCCACTGAAGCTTTCTTT
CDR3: CASSLSGQLPTEAFF

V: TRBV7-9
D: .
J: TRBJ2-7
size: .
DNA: TGTGCCAGCAGCGATACAGGGAGCTCCTACGAGCAGTACTTC
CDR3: CASSDTGSSYEQYF

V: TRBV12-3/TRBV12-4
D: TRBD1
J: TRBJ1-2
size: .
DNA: TGTGCCAGCAGTTTAGGACAGGGTATCGACTACACCTTC
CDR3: CASSLGQGIDYTF

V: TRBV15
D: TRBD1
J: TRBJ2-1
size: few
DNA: TGTGCCACCAGCAGGGTAGGGGGCCCATCCTACAATGAGCAGTTCTTC
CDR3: CATSRVGGPSYNEQFF